This T cell receptor (beta chain) emerged from a study of technical replicates of blood from several donors. Clones were read by immunoSEQ multiplex PCR, and TCRdb kept only the in-frame ones, dropping some. The repertoire holds around 63,000 clones, with 85% to 95% as singletons. The TCR sequence derives from a human donor in good health. Some clones in this sample may be carry-over from other donors' samples. The source material was PBMCs.

CDR3: CASSQVPGLAGGRGKNIQYF. The CDR3 nucleotides read TGCGCCAGCAGCCAAGTCCCGGGACTAGCGGGGGGGCGCGGCAAAAACATTCAGTACTTC. V and J are TRBV4-1 and TRBJ2-4; 16 positions agree with TRBD2. CDR1 and CDR2 (germline): MGHRA, YSYEKL. V dropped 1 base and J dropped 3; count of bases not matched to a gene: 9. This CDR3 has 20 amino acids.